This is a list of T cell receptor beta chains from one sample in a study of technical replicates of blood from a handful of donors. TCRdb keeps only in-frame clones here, not all; method: immunoSEQ multiplex PCR. The sample holds some 8,900 clones, 91% seen once. Input material: PBMCs. The source is a human donor in good health. Both conserved end residues are part of each CDR3. D genes are given only for firm matches. The size of a clone is reported for some rows only, either as once, few or many, or as a class for expanded clones.

TRBJ1-3,.,TRBV7-9,.,CASGREATGNTIYF,TGTGCCAGCGGGAGGGAGGCTACCGGAAACACCATATATTTT
TRBJ2-7,.,TRBV28,.,CASSLVGALRHEQYF,TGTGCCAGCAGTTTGGTGGGGGCACTGAGGCACGAGCAGTACTTC
TRBJ2-2,TRBD2,TRBV30,.,CACPREGGDSGSGGRTGELFF,TGTGCCTGCCCTCGGGAGGGCGGGGATAGCGGGAGTGGAGGAAGGACCGGGGAGCTGTTTTTT
TRBJ2-5,TRBD2,TRBV6-5,.,CASSYEREWAETQYF,TGTGCCAGCAGTTACGAGCGGGAGTGGGCAGAGACCCAGTACTTC
TRBJ2-5,TRBD2,TRBV4-1,.,CASSQDGVAGGFGGETQYF,TGCGCCAGCAGCCAAGATGGGGTAGCGGGAGGGTTTGGGGGGGAGACCCAGTACTTC
TRBJ1-4,.,TRBV6-1,.,CASSLQGVEEKLFF,TGTGCCAGCAGCTTACAAGGGGTAGAAGAAAAACTGTTTTTT
TRBJ2-4,.,TRBV13,.,CASSLGRENIQYF,TGTGCCAGCAGCTTAGGGAGGGAAAACATTCAGTACTTC
TRBJ2-7,TRBD1,TRBV5-1,.,CASSSMTGGLHEQYF,TGCGCCAGCAGCTCCATGACAGGGGGGCTTCACGAGCAGTACTTC
TRBJ1-2,TRBD1,TRBV19,.,CASRPGQGVNYGYTF,TGTGCCAGTAGGCCCGGACAGGGAGTTAACTATGGCTACACCTTC
TRBJ2-3,.,TRBV5-1,.,CASSLLGGTDTQYF,TGCGCCAGCAGCTTGCTCGGCGGAACAGATACGCAGTATTTT
TRBJ2-7,.,TRBV5-6,.,CASSPVGSSYEQYF,TGTGCCAGCAGCCCGGTCGGGAGCTCCTACGAGCAGTACTTC
TRBJ2-7,TRBD2,TRBV5-3,.,CARSPGLASGSYEQYF,TGTGCCAGAAGCCCGGGTTTGGCTAGCGGATCCTACGAGCAGTACTTC
TRBJ2-7,TRBD1,TRBV6-5,.,CASRSSDRTYEQYF,TGTGCCAGCAGAAGCTCGGACAGGACCTACGAGCAGTACTTC
TRBJ2-5,TRBD1,TRBV29-1,.,CSVNTGGSLSETQYF,TGCAGCGTCAACACAGGGGGTTCGTTAAGTGAGACCCAGTACTTC
TRBJ2-7,.,TRBV29-1,.,CSVVGGEAYEQYF,TGCAGCGTTGTAGGGGGGGAGGCCTACGAGCAGTACTTC
TRBJ1-2,TRBD1,TRBV5-8,.,CASSSWTGRTNYGYTF,TGTGCCAGCAGCTCATGGACAGGGAGGACTAACTATGGCTACACCTTC
TRBJ2-1,TRBD2,TRBV27,.,CASSLSNRWGGRQFF,TGTGCCAGCAGTTTATCGAATCGTTGGGGAGGGCGGCAGTTCTTC
TRBJ2-1,TRBD2,TRBV30,.,CAWTEGLAAYNEQFF,TGTGCCTGGACCGAGGGGCTAGCGGCCTACAATGAGCAGTTCTTC
TRBJ2-1,.,TRBV6-4,.,CASSVSSELYNEQFF,TGTGCCAGCAGTGTCTCTAGCGAACTCTACAATGAGCAGTTCTTC
TRBJ1-2,.,TRBV29-1,.,CSVEDDFRGYWGYTF,TGCAGCGTTGAAGATGACTTCCGGGGATATTGGGGCTACACCTTC
TRBJ1-5,.,TRBV6-5,.,CASRLQAMANQPQHF,TGTGCCAGTAGGCTCCAGGCGATGGCCAATCAGCCCCAGCATTTT
TRBJ2-7,.,TRBV7-9,once,CASSSVRGSYEQYF,TGTGCCAGCAGCTCGGTCAGGGGATCCTACGAGCAGTACTTC
TRBJ2-5,.,TRBV6-1,.,CASSLQETQYF,TGTGCCAGCAGTCTCCAAGAGACCCAGTACTTC
TRBJ1-5,.,TRBV18,.,CASSPDTNQPQHF,TGTGCCAGCTCACCAGACACAAATCAGCCCCAGCATTTT
TRBJ1-1,.,TRBV28,.,CASSLSLARRQGISTEAFF,TGTGCCAGCAGTTTAAGTCTCGCTCGGCGTCAGGGAATTTCGACTGAAGCTTTCTTT
TRBJ2-7,TRBD2,TRBV7-2,once,CASSLGLADSKQQYF,TGTGCCAGCAGCTTGGGGCTAGCGGATTCTAAACAGCAGTACTTC
TRBJ2-1,.,TRBV11-2,.,CASSLTSRGPLSNEQFF,TGTGCCAGCAGCTTAACCTCCCGAGGCCCTCTATCCAATGAGCAGTTCTTC
TRBJ2-3,.,TRBV20-1,.,CSADNRDTQYF,TGCAGTGCTGACAACAGGGATACGCAGTATTTT
TRBJ1-2,.,TRBV5-6,.,CASSLGRQSYGYTF,TGTGCCAGCAGCTTAGGTAGACAGTCCTATGGCTACACCTTC
TRBJ2-3,TRBD2,TRBV5-4,.,CASSPGTSGGTDTQYF,TGTGCCAGCAGCCCTGGGACTAGCGGGGGGACAGATACGCAGTATTTT
TRBJ1-3,.,TRBV30,.,CAWSSDTSGNTIYF,TGTGCCTGGAGTTCAGACACCTCTGGAAACACCATATATTTT
TRBJ1-2,TRBD1,TRBV4-2,.,CASSVGQGVDYGYTF,TGTGCCAGCAGCGTGGGACAGGGGGTGGACTATGGCTACACCTTC
TRBJ2-7,TRBD1,TRBV27,.,CASRRQGRYEQYF,TGTGCCAGCAGGCGACAGGGACGGTACGAGCAGTACTTC
TRBJ2-1,.,TRBV28,.,CASSTGGNEQFF,TGTGCCAGCAGTACCGGTGGCAATGAGCAGTTCTTC
TRBJ1-5,.,TRBV4-1,.,CASSQEYRAGNQPQHF,TGCGCCAGCAGCCAAGAATACAGGGCCGGCAATCAGCCCCAGCATTTT
TRBJ2-5,.,TRBV5-3,.,CARSPQETQYF,TGTGCCAGAAGCCCGCAAGAGACCCAGTACTTC
TRBJ2-7,TRBD2,TRBV15,once,CATSREAGGAYEQYF,TGTGCCACCAGCAGAGAGGCCGGGGGGGCCTACGAGCAGTACTTC
TRBJ2-1,TRBD2,TRBV7-6,.,CASSSGLAGGEQFF,TGTGCCAGCAGCTCGGGACTAGCGGGGGGTGAGCAGTTCTTC
TRBJ1-5,.,TRBV9,.,CASSVEGVNQPQHF,TGTGCCAGCAGCGTAGAAGGGGTCAATCAGCCCCAGCATTTT
TRBJ2-5,TRBD2,TRBV2,.,CASSEALTWGSGGETQYF,TGTGCCAGCAGTGAAGCGCTCACGTGGGGAAGCGGGGGAGAGACCCAGTACTTC
TRBJ2-7,TRBD2,TRBV2,.,CASSAQAGVGYEQYF,TGTGCCAGCAGCGCTCAAGCGGGAGTTGGCTACGAGCAGTACTTC
TRBJ1-2,TRBD1,TRBV29-1,once,CSVGGQGSGYTF,TGCAGCGTTGGGGGACAGGGTTCCGGCTACACCTTC
TRBJ1-5,.,TRBV5-4,.,CASSSTPTGFNQPQHF,TGTGCCAGCAGCTCCACCCCGACAGGTTTCAATCAGCCCCAGCATTTT
TRBJ1-1,.,TRBV6-6,.,CASSFRGVAEAFF,TGTGCCAGCAGTTTCAGGGGTGTCGCTGAAGCTTTCTTT
TRBJ2-6,.,TRBV30,once,CAWSVQSSGANVLTF,TGTGCCTGGAGTGTACAGTCCTCTGGGGCCAACGTCCTGACTTTC
TRBJ1-2,.,TRBV29-1,.,CSVEKRGLGYTF,TGCAGCGTTGAGAAACGGGGATTGGGCTACACCTTC
TRBJ2-5,.,TRBV7-2,.,CASSLGGQMETQYF,TGTGCCAGCAGCTTAGGTGGCCAAATGGAGACCCAGTACTTC
TRBJ1-5,TRBD1,TRBV6-5,.,CASSHDRGSQPQHF,TGTGCCAGCAGCCACGACAGGGGGTCTCAGCCCCAGCATTTT
TRBJ1-2,TRBD1,TRBV27,.,CASSPDRGLRGYTF,TGTGCCAGCAGCCCAGACAGGGGGCTTAGAGGCTACACCTTC
TRBJ2-7,.,TRBV30,.,CAWEGTTSGEQYF,TGTGCCTGGGAGGGTACCACTTCGGGGGAGCAGTACTTC
TRBJ1-3,TRBD1,TRBV2,once,CASSTDRRSGNTIYF,TGTGCCAGCAGTACGGACAGGCGCTCTGGAAACACCATATATTTT
TRBJ1-3,.,TRBV29-1,once,CSAAAGTMHSGNTIYF,TGCAGCGCCGCGGCCGGGACAATGCACTCTGGAAACACCATATATTTT
TRBJ2-7,TRBD1,TRBV7-6,.,CASRSRDRGGSYEQYF,TGTGCCAGCAGATCCCGGGACAGGGGTGGTTCCTACGAGCAGTACTTC
TRBJ2-5,TRBD2,TRBV15,.,CATSRELAGGRFRETQYF,TGTGCCACCAGCAGAGAGCTAGCGGGAGGGCGATTTCGGGAGACCCAGTACTTC
TRBJ1-5,.,TRBV5-1,.,CASSLGGGSNQPQHF,TGCGCCAGCAGCTTGGGTGGAGGTAGCAATCAGCCCCAGCATTTT
TRBJ2-3,.,TRBV27,.,CASSPWTDTDTQYF,TGTGCCAGCAGTCCATGGACTGACACAGATACGCAGTATTTT